This T cell receptor (beta chain) stems from a study of neurological immune-mediated disorders. This clonotype came up many times. Germline values: CDR1 SGHVS, CDR2 FQNEAQ. This CDR3 is built from 16 residues. Trimming cost V 1 base and J 0 bases, with 7 bases left between them. A single record per CDR3 protein comes from TCRdb applying MiXCR to the 5' RACE reads. This sample carries about 48,000 distinct CDR3 sequences, 1.9% of them seen once, and the ten largest clones take around 2.1%. The chain has TRBV7-8 and TRBJ1-6; no definite D call. The clonotype comes from a woman between 35 and 50 years old with multiple sclerosis. The sample consisted of PBMCs. The DNA of the CDR3 is TGTGCCAGCAGCTTAGAGGGAAGCTCCTATAATTCACCCCTCCACTTT. Protein product: CASSLEGSSYNSPLHF.